What follows are 32 T cell receptor beta chains derived from one specimen sequenced in a study of T cells in Graves' hyperthyroidism and ophthalmopathy. RNA transcripts were the template for amplifying TCR beta CDR3 regions. The HTBI primer set was used in a first-round RT-PCR of the TCR CDR3. TCRdb fed the multiplex PCR reads into MiXCR, producing one record per CDR3 protein. The sample yields approximately 720,000 distinct CDR3 sequences, around 19% seen once. Specimen: blood. The origin of the receptors is a woman between 50 and 59 years old with Graves' hyperthyroidism that later progressed to Graves' ophthalmopathy.

There are many counts of this clonotype. The CDR3 loop reads CASSPQGRLNTEAFF. The CDR3 bases are TGTGCCAGCAGTCCACAGGGAAGGTTGAACACTGAAGCTTTCTTT. V gene TRBV27 combines with J gene TRBJ1-1; D is possibly TRBD1 (6 bases). The germline gives CDR1 MNHEY, CDR2 SMNVEV (reference sequence). Trimming shortened V by 5 bases and J by 0 bases, and 13 bases separated the two germline ends. CDR3 length equals 15 residues.

This clonotype was seen repeatedly, ten times or more. The chain employs TRBV10-3 and TRBJ2-1; 9 nucleotides align to TRBD1. This CDR3 has 15 residues. Germline CDR1 and CDR2: ENHRY and SYGVKD. V shed 0 bases, J shed 6 bases, and the junction held 3 bases outside the gene matches. The CDR3 here is CAISESRTGVNEQFF. As DNA, the CDR3 is TGTGCCATCAGTGAGTCCCGGACAGGGGTCAATGAGCAGTTCTTC.

This clonotype has a handful of counts. The chain uses TRBV10-2 and TRBJ1-5, with D unclear. The CDR3 sequence is 13 residues long. V was clipped by 2 bases and J by 3 bases, with 5 bases between them. CDR1 and CDR2 from the germline V gene are WSHSY and SAAADI. The CDR3 bases are TGCGCCAGCAGTGAGCAGAACAATCAGCCCCAGCATTTT. It codes for CASSEQNNQPQHF.

This clonotype was counted many times. The chain combines TRBV3-1 with TRBJ2-7; the match to TRBD2 covers 9 bases. This CDR3 has 16 amino acids. CDR1 is LGHDT and CDR2 is YNNKEL in the germline V gene (reference sequence). The V and J ends lost 4 bases and 3 bases, in that order; junction bases with no gene match: 10. For the CDR3, the DNA is TGTGCCAGCAGCCCCGCCGGAGCGGGGGGTAGCTACGAGCAGTACTTC. Protein sequence: CASSPAGAGGSYEQYF.

This clonotype was recorded a few times. The V gene is TRBV19, the J gene TRBJ1-5, with 7 positions matching TRBD1. CDR1 is LNHDA, CDR2 SQIVND, per germline (reference sequence). This CDR3 comprises 14 residues. The V segment lost 7 bases and the J segment 3 bases; nucleotides outside the gene matches: 6. The CDR3 loop reads CASTKGTDNQPQHF. The DNA of the CDR3 is TGTGCCAGTACCAAGGGGACAGACAATCAGCCCCAGCATTTT.

The chain couples TRBV29-1 to TRBJ1-2; D uncertain. Germline V gene data show CDR1 as SQVTM and CDR2 as ANQGSEA. V lost 3 bases and J 8 bases, leaving 13 bases between the germline ends. The CDR3 is made up of 12 amino acids. CDR3 sequence: CSVDNYSAGYTF. The CDR3 coding sequence is TGCAGCGTTGACAACTATTCGGCGGGCTACACCTTC.

The sample holds many counts of this clonotype. The chain employs TRBV18 and TRBJ1-3; D gene uncertain. Germline loops: CDR1 KGHSH, CDR2 LQKENI. The CDR3 has 10 residues. Trimming left V 6 bases short and J 3 bases short, with 0 bases between. This chain's CDR3 is CASSGNTIYF. Written as DNA, the CDR3 is TGTGCCAGCTCTGGAAACACCATATATTTT. Based on the CDR3 plus reference TRBV18 and TRBJ1-3, the full variable domain is NAGVMQNPRHLVRRRGQEARLRCSPMKGHSHVYWYRQLPEEGLKFMVYLQKENIIDESGMPKERFSAEFPKEGPSILRIQQVVRGDSAAYFCASSGNTIYFGEGSWLTVV.

This chain connects TRBV5-1 to TRBJ2-5; no reliable D call. The CDR3 has 15 amino acids. The V end lost 0 bases, the J end lost 5 bases, and 14 bases lay between the germline ends. Germline V CDR1 and CDR2: SGHRS, YFSETQ. The CDR3 sequence is CASSLGALAQETQYF. The DNA of the CDR3 is TGCGCCAGCAGCTTGGGGGCCCTGGCCCAGGAGACCCAGTACTTC.

This clonotype occurred a few times. This chain links TRBV7-2 with TRBJ2-5; 12 positions agree with TRBD2. Trimming removed 3 bases from V and 4 bases from J; junction bases left unmatched: 6. CDR1 and CDR2 (germline): SGHTA, FQGNSA. The CDR3 spans 16 residues. The CDR3 here is CASSLPSGGAGETQYF. The DNA of the CDR3 is TGTGCCAGCAGCTTGCCTAGCGGGGGGGCCGGAGAGACCCAGTACTTC.

In its sample, this clonotype was seen a few times. The V and J genes are TRBV4-2 and TRBJ1-4; a possible D gene is TRBD1 (6 bases). Looked up from germline, CDR1 is LGHNA and CDR2 is YNFKEQ. This CDR3 contains 15 residues. The V end lost 6 bases, the J end lost 5 bases, and 16 bases lay between the germline ends. CDR3: CASRDGQLLNEKLFF. The CDR3 DNA reads as TGTGCCAGCAGGGACGGACAGCTACTAAATGAAAAACTGTTTTTT.

This clonotype has a single count. A single base separates this from a much larger clone, so it may be a read error. This chain connects TRBV7-2 to TRBJ1-5; weak D call: TRBD1 (5 bases). This CDR3 contains 14 residues. Deletions cut 5 bases from V and 3 bases from J, with 11 bases between. Germline V gene sequence: CDR1 SGHTA, CDR2 FQGNSA. Written as DNA, the CDR3 is TGTGCCAGCAGCCAGGGACGGACCAATCAGCCCCAGCATTTT. Its protein is CASSQGRTNQPQHF.

This clonotype was observed a few times. CDR3 region: CSATKQGRDTEAFF. CDR3 in DNA: TGCAGTGCTACCAAACAGGGAAGGGACACTGAAGCTTTCTTT. The chain links TRBV20-1 to TRBJ1-1; tentatively, D is TRBD1 (6 bases). The CDR3 totals 14 residues. CDR1 and CDR2 from the germline V gene are DFQATT and SNEGSKA (reference sequence). Trimming pared 4 bases from V and 3 bases from J, leaving 15 bases between.

This chain joins TRBV6-2 or TRBV6-3 and TRBJ1-3; perhaps TRBD1 as D (5 bases). CDR1 and CDR2 (germline): MNHEY, SVGEGT. The CDR3 totals 16 residues. The ends were cut back, 5 bases at V and 0 bases at J, with 14 bases in the middle. The DNA for the CDR3 is TGTGCCAGCAGTCTCTCGTGGACAATCTCTGGAAACACCATATATTTT. Translation: CASSLSWTISGNTIYF.

The genes are TRBV2 and TRBJ1-2; the match to TRBD1 covers 7 bases. The CDR3 is 14 residues long. CDR1 and CDR2 from the germline V gene are SNHLY and FYNNEI. V lost 4 bases and J lost 8; bases outside the gene matches: 10. CDR3 bases: TGTGCCAGCAGTGTGGACCGGGACAGTGCAGGCTACACCTTC. Protein: CASSVDRDSAGYTF.

This rearrangement joins TRBV6-2 or TRBV6-3 to TRBJ2-5, with 8 bases identical to TRBD2. The V segment lost 5 bases and the J segment 7 bases; nucleotides outside the gene matches: 15. Germline-derived CDR1 and CDR2 are MNHEY and SVGEGT. The CDR3 runs 16 residues. In DNA, the CDR3 is TGTGCCAGCAGTATACAGCGGGGGCGGCCTATGGTGACCCAGTACTTC. It is translated as CASSIQRGRPMVTQYF.

This clonotype was seen more than once but under ten times. This CDR3 fails to terminate in the conserved phenylalanine or tryptophan, so it likely reflects a read error. The chain carries TRBV20-1 and TRBJ2-7; D is unclear. The V and J ends lost 5 bases and 4 bases respectively, with 12 bases between them. The CDR3 spans 12 residues. Germline V gene data show CDR1 as DFQATT and CDR2 as SNEGSKA (reference sequence). The DNA of the CDR3 is TGCAGTGCTTCAAAGGCCCAATACGAGCAGTACTCC. It specifies CSASKAQYEQYS.

This clonotype was observed a handful of times. A much larger clone differs from this one at a single base, so this may be a read error. The genes are TRBV2 and TRBJ1-1; a weak D match, TRBD1 (6 bases). The CDR3 loop spans 14 amino acids. Germline V gene data show CDR1 as SNHLY and CDR2 as FYNNEI. CDR3 sequence reads: CASSETGADTEALF. DNA of the CDR3: TGTGCCAGCAGTGAGACGGGGGCTGACACTGAAGCTCTCTTT.

This clonotype occurred a few times. The rearrangement joins TRBV30 to TRBJ1-2; perhaps TRBD1 as D (6 bases). Trimming left V 5 bases short and J 0 bases short, with 13 bases between. The germline gives CDR1 GTSNPN, CDR2 SVGIG (reference sequence). CDR3 length: 14 amino acids. The CDR3 DNA reads as TGTGCCTGGGATCCGGGACAAGCTAACTATGGCTACACCTTC. It translates to CAWDPGQANYGYTF.

The chain links TRBV27 to TRBJ1-2; a weak D match, TRBD1 (6 bases). The CDR3 has 13 amino acids. Germline loops: CDR1 MNHEY, CDR2 SMNVEV (reference sequence). V lost 7 bases, J lost 4 bases, and 13 bases lay in between. For the CDR3, the DNA is TGTGCCAGCACTAATCCAGGGGTCTATGGCTACACCTTC. It yields the protein CASTNPGVYGYTF.

The chain employs TRBV19 and TRBJ1-5, with D unclear. This CDR3 comprises 14 residues. From germline, CDR1 is LNHDA and CDR2 SQIVND (reference sequence). Trimming removed 7 bases from V and 2 bases from J, with 12 bases in between. The CDR3 nucleotides read TGTGCCAGTAAATACAGAGGACGCAATCAGCCCCAGCATTTT. Encoded protein: CASKYRGRNQPQHF.

This clonotype occurred many times. The V and J genes are TRBV10-3 and TRBJ1-1, with TRBD1 matching 8 bases. After removal of 6 bases from V and 0 bases from J, the junction contained 6 bases not matched to a gene. The CDR3 runs to 15 residues. Germline lookup yields CDR1 ENHRY and CDR2 SYGVKD. The CDR3 here is CAIRSTGQVNTEAFF. CDR3 sequence (DNA): TGTGCCATCAGATCGACGGGACAGGTGAACACTGAAGCTTTCTTT.

The chain is built from TRBV19 and TRBJ2-7, with D possibly matching TRBD2 (6 bases). Trimming took 4 bases from V and 5 from J, leaving 18 bases between them. CDR1 is LNHDA, CDR2 SQIVND, per germline (reference sequence). This CDR3 has 15 amino acids. In nucleotides, the CDR3 is TGTGCCAGTAGTACCCAGCGGGCCGGGAGTCACGAGCAGTACTTC. It yields the protein CASSTQRAGSHEQYF.

This clonotype was observed a handful of times. This chain uses TRBV5-4 with TRBJ2-1; 8 bases agree with TRBD2. The trim removed 2 bases at V and 6 bases at J, leaving 7 bases unmatched. Germline V gene lookup returns CDR1 SGHNT and CDR2 YYREEE (reference sequence). This CDR3 spans 15 amino acids. The CDR3 coding sequence is TGTGCCAGCAGCTTTGTCGGGGGGGCTGCCAATGAGCAGTTCTTC. Amino acids: CASSFVGGAANEQFF.

At least ten counts were recorded for this clonotype. The chain recombines TRBV7-9 with TRBJ1-1, with TRBD1 as a possible D gene (5 bases). The germline gives CDR1 SEHNR, CDR2 FQNEAQ (reference sequence). Trimming took 4 bases from V and 6 from J, leaving 15 bases between them. The CDR3 spans 14 residues. The CDR3 region is CASSSLGGAAEAFF. CDR3 DNA: TGTGCCAGCAGCTCCCTCGGAGGGGCCGCTGAAGCTTTCTTT.

In this sample, this clonotype turned up a few times. V gene TRBV12-3 or TRBV12-4 combines with J gene TRBJ2-6; D possibly uses TRBD1 or TRBD2 (5 bases each). Trimming removed 5 bases from V and 0 bases from J, with 17 bases in between. The length of the CDR3 is 18 residues. CDR3 nucleotide sequence: TGTGCCAGCAGTCCCGGGACGGCTGTTCTCTCTGGGGCCAACGTCCTGACTTTC. This encodes CASSPGTAVLSGANVLTF.

The J gene is TRBJ2-5, the V gene TRBV27; D ambiguous. There are 11 residues in the CDR3. The V end was cut by 8 bases, the J end by 3 bases, with 7 bases between. Germline CDR1 and CDR2: MNHEY and SMNVEV (reference sequence). CDR3 DNA sequence: TGTGCCAGCCAAAAGGAAGAGACCCAGTACTTC. Translation gives CASQKEETQYF.

There are many counts of this clonotype. A read error may account for a junction end that differs from germline. CDR3 loop: CASRLGTGNQPQHF. CDR3 in DNA: TGTGCCAGCAGATTAGGGACAGGGAACCAGCCCCAGCATTTT. V gene TRBV12-3 or TRBV12-4 combines with J gene TRBJ1-5; 9 bases align to TRBD1. The CDR3 has 14 amino acids.

This clonotype was picked up many times. The chain couples TRBV6-2 or TRBV6-3 to TRBJ1-1; the D gene is possibly TRBD1 (5 bases). The CDR3 is 16 amino acids. Germline-derived CDR1 and CDR2 are MNHEY and SVGEGT. Between the trimmed V and J ends, which lost 4 bases and 4 bases, there was a span of 19 bases. CDR3 in DNA: TGTGCCAGCAGTTCATATGACGACGGGGCGAGCACTGAAGCTTTCTTT. Amino acid sequence: CASSSYDDGASTEAFF.

This clonotype occurred many times. The genes are TRBV3-1 and TRBJ1-2; 9 positions agree with TRBD1. V lost 2 bases to trimming and J lost 2 bases; unmatched junction nucleotides: 6. The CDR3 spans 16 residues. CDR1 and CDR2 (germline): LGHDT, YNNKEL (reference sequence). The CDR3 reads CASSQPGQGANYGYTF. Here the CDR3 DNA reads TGTGCCAGCAGCCAACCGGGACAGGGCGCGAACTATGGCTACACCTTC.

This clonotype was found a few times. The genes are TRBV30 and TRBJ1-5; TRBD1 aligns across 7 bases. V shed 0 bases and J 7 bases; nucleotides not matched to a gene: 6. There are 14 residues in the CDR3. Germline loops: CDR1 GTSNPN, CDR2 SVGIG (reference sequence). The CDR3 region has the DNA TGTGCCTGGAGTGTAATCGACAGGGCCCAGCCCCAGCATTTT. This encodes CAWSVIDRAQPQHF.

At least ten counts were recorded for this clonotype. The chain carries TRBV7-3 and TRBJ1-4, with D unresolved. Deletions cut 1 base from V and 5 bases from J, with 11 bases between. This CDR3 is built from 15 residues. The V gene's germline CDR1 is SGHTA and CDR2 FQGTGA. The DNA of the CDR3 is TGTGCCAGCAGCTTAAGGGCAGGCGGCAATGAAAAACTGTTTTTT. Protein sequence: CASSLRAGGNEKLFF. Complete variable domain (other parts from reference TRBV7-3 and TRBJ1-4): GAGVSQTPSNKVTEKGKYVELRCDPISGHTALYWYRQSLGQGPEFLIYFQGTGAADDSGLPNDRFFAVRPEGSVSTLKIQRTERGDSAVYLCASSLRAGGNEKLFFGSGTQLSVL.

V and J are TRBV29-1 and TRBJ2-3, with TRBD2 matching over 7 bases. Germline assignment: CDR1 SQVTM and CDR2 ANQGSEA. The CDR3 sequence is 17 residues long. V lost 0 bases and J lost 0; bases outside the gene matches: 9. This CDR3 reads CSVEDLRGTSSTDTQYF. The CDR3, as DNA: TGCAGCGTTGAAGATTTGCGGGGGACCTCTAGCACAGATACGCAGTATTTT.